Here is one T cell receptor beta chain with its context. Its specificity is not known. It was RNA transcripts that yielded the amplified TCR beta CDR3 regions. The study used the HTBI primer set for a first-round RT-PCR of the TCR CDR3. TCRdb reprocessed the multiplex PCR reads with MiXCR, giving one entry per CDR3 protein. The data show around 240,000 distinct CDR3 sequences, 15% to 20% seen once. PBMCs came from about 10 ml fresh peripheral blood. The sample comes from a study of T cells in Graves' hyperthyroidism and ophthalmopathy. Study-level findings and limits: Clonotypes that were expanded in thyroid above 0.001 mostly appeared in blood too. Ophthalmopathy was identified by the model a median about 6.8 months ahead of onset.

The material sequenced was blood. The clonotype comes from a woman younger than 35 with Graves' ophthalmopathy.

The CDR3: CSARDLVPRAPQQETQYF. In nucleotides, the CDR3 is TGCAGTGCTAGAGATCTGGTACCCCGGGCCCCACAGCAAGAGACCCAGTACTTC. J is TRBJ2-5 and V is TRBV20-1; no clear D. The CDR3 is 18 amino acids. Trimming removed 0 bases from V and 2 bases from J, with 22 bases in between. CDR1 is DFQATT and CDR2 is SNEGSKA in the germline V gene (reference sequence).